This T cell receptor beta chain derives from a study of beta chain features in type 1 diabetes. Points from the study as a whole: TCRB CDR3 length was moderately but significantly reduced in all four CD4+ subsets of Type 1 diabetes patients.

Trimming left V 4 bases short and J 7 bases short, with 13 bases between. Germline assignment: CDR1 SGHDN and CDR2 FVKESK. The CDR3 is 14 residues long. The sequenced template was cDNA made from the entire isolated RNA. TCRdb keeps only in-frame clones here, not all; method: immunoSEQ multiplex PCR. Altogether 640,000 or so clones are present, around 15% being singletons, with the ten largest covering approximately 0.042%. This clone occurred a few times. Its antigen remains unknown. Source material: naive CD4+ T cells from blood. The V gene is TRBV14, the J gene TRBJ1-4; D gene ambiguous. The sequence was collected from a man younger than 30 with type 1 diabetes. CDR3 sequence: CASSRELHLEKLFF. The DNA of the CDR3 is TGTGCCAGCAGCCGGGAGCTTCACCTTGAAAAACTGTTTTTT.